The 14 T cell receptor beta chains presented below share a single source sample, sequenced in a study of T cells after yellow fever vaccination. From the 5' RACE reads, TCRdb called clonotypes with MiXCR, one entry per CDR3 protein. The table lists 610,000 or so distinct CDR3 sequences, roughly 12% of them singletons. The source was PBMCs, collected on the day of the yellow fever booster vaccination. The receptors stem from a man younger than 40 who received the YFV17D yellow fever vaccine.

This sequence joins TRBV9 and TRBJ2-5; 8 bases fit TRBD2. Germline values: CDR1 SGDLS, CDR2 YYNGEE. The V gene end was trimmed by 1 base and the J gene end by 4 bases; junction bases not matched to a gene: 6. This CDR3 is built from 15 residues. The CDR3, as DNA: TGTGCCAGCAGCGTAAGACTAGCGAGTGGAGAGACCCAGTACTTC. Translated, it gives CASSVRLASGETQYF.

This clonotype came up a few times. This chain uses TRBV12-3 or TRBV12-4 with TRBJ2-1, with TRBD2 as a possible D gene (6 bases). V lost 5 bases to trimming and J lost 8 bases, with 16 bases between them. The CDR3 consists of 14 residues. CDR3 bases: TGTGCCAGCAGTAATAGCGGATCCAGGGATGAGCAGTTCTTC. It codes for CASSNSGSRDEQFF.

This clonotype has more than one count but fewer than ten. This chain links TRBV11-2 with TRBJ1-2; D might be TRBD1 (5 bases). Germline loops: CDR1 SGHAT, CDR2 FQNNGV. V lost 1 base and J lost 3, with 12 bases in between. CDR3 length: 15 amino acids. The CDR3 DNA follows: TGTGCCAGCAGCTTAGGAGTCGGGGCGGACTATGGCTACACCTTC. Translation gives CASSLGVGADYGYTF.

This clonotype turned up a few times. The chain is built from TRBV5-1 and TRBJ1-3; unclear D gene. This CDR3 contains 14 residues. The V gene lost 5 bases and the J gene lost 0 bases, with 9 bases spanning the gap. Germline V lookup: CDR1 SGHRS, CDR2 YFSETQ. CDR3 loop: CASRPLDSGNTIYF. The CDR3 DNA reads TGCGCCAGCAGGCCTCTAGACTCTGGAAACACCATATATTTT. The full variable domain, rest sourced from reference TRBV5-1 and TRBJ1-3, is KAGVTQTPRYLIKTRGQQVTLSCSPISGHRSVSWYQQTPGQGLQFLFEYFSETQRNKGNFPGRFSGRQFSNSRSEMNVSTLELGDSALYLCASRPLDSGNTIYFGEGSWLTVV.

CDR3 sequence reads: CASSYDPAGLNEQFF. CDR3 DNA: TGTGCCAGCAGTTACGACCCCGCTGGGTTAAATGAGCAGTTCTTC. The chain links TRBV6-5 to TRBJ2-1; no firm D call. The germline V gene has CDR1 MNHEY and CDR2 SVGAGI. The CDR3 extends over 15 amino acids. V dropped 2 bases and J dropped 7 bases, with 15 bases sitting between them.

The chain is built from TRBV4-3 and TRBJ2-1, with 10 positions matching TRBD2. V was clipped by 1 base and J by 9 bases; unmatched bases: 6. Germline CDR1 reads LGHNA; CDR2 reads YSLEER. There are 15 residues in the CDR3. CDR3 DNA: TGCGCCAGCAGCCAAGCCCGCCTAGCGGGAGTTGAGCAGTTCTTC. It encodes CASSQARLAGVEQFF.

This clonotype showed up just a few times. The chain is built from TRBV2 and TRBJ2-7; 8 bases map to TRBD1. CDR1 SNHLY and CDR2 FYNNEI come from the germline V gene. This CDR3 is built from 13 residues. V trimming: 9 bases; J trimming: 2 bases; junction bases outside the gene matches: 6. The CDR3, as DNA: TGTGCCAGGGGTAGGGGACAGGCCTACGAGCAGTACTTC. Translation gives CARGRGQAYEQYF.

This clonotype came up a few times. The V and J genes are TRBV5-4 and TRBJ2-5, with TRBD1 matching 9 bases. CDR1 is SGHNT, CDR2 YYREEE, per germline (reference sequence). With V trimmed by 4 bases and J by 2 bases, 3 bases remained unmatched. The CDR3 is made up of 14 amino acids. Written as DNA, the CDR3 is TGTGCCAGCAGCCGGACAGGGGCTCAAGAGACCCAGTACTTC. This codes for CASSRTGAQETQYF.

This clonotype has a handful of counts. The rearrangement uses TRBV7-9 and TRBJ2-7; 8 bases match TRBD2. The CDR3 loop spans 14 amino acids. Germline assignment: CDR1 SEHNR and CDR2 FQNEAQ (reference sequence). With V trimmed by 3 bases and J by 3 bases, 4 bases remained unmatched. DNA of the CDR3: TGTGCCAGCAGCTTTCTAGCGGGTCACTACGAGCAGTACTTC. Protein sequence: CASSFLAGHYEQYF.

J is TRBJ2-3 and V is TRBV28, with D uncertain. CDR3 length: 13 amino acids. The V gene's germline CDR1 is MDHEN and CDR2 SYDVKM. V dropped 6 bases and J dropped 2 bases, with 9 bases sitting between them. CDR3 DNA sequence: TGTGCCAGCAGCCGGATAAACACAGATACGCAGTATTTT. Its translation: CASSRINTDTQYF.

This clonotype was detected ten times or more. Here the CDR3 reads CASSPGLAGRNEQFF. The CDR3 bases are TGTGCCAGCAGTCCCGGACTAGCGGGACGGAATGAGCAGTTCTTC. This chain uses TRBV7-9 with TRBJ2-1; TRBD2 agrees at 12 bases. V gave up 6 bases and J gave up 7 bases; unmatched junction bases: 7. The CDR3 totals 15 residues. From germline, CDR1 is SEHNR and CDR2 FQNEAQ (reference sequence).

This clonotype appeared a few times. The chain is built from TRBV20-1 and TRBJ1-1; 7 bases fit TRBD1. Germline V CDR1 and CDR2: DFQATT, SNEGSKA (reference sequence). The CDR3 is 13 amino acids. V lost 1 base and J lost 5; bases outside the gene matches: 4. Here the CDR3 DNA reads TGCAGTGCTAGAGTAGGGGGCCGGACTGAAGCTTTCTTT. Encoded protein: CSARVGGRTEAFF.

This clonotype was counted many times. This chain links TRBV15 with TRBJ1-1, with no clear D. Trimming pared 0 bases from V and 1 base from J, leaving 3 bases between. The CDR3 is 13 amino acids. Germline V gene lookup returns CDR1 LNHNV and CDR2 YYDKDF (reference sequence). The CDR3: CATSREWNTEAFF. As DNA, the CDR3 is TGTGCCACCAGCAGAGAATGGAACACTGAAGCTTTCTTT.

The chain has TRBV12-3 or TRBV12-4 and TRBJ1-1; tentative D call: TRBD1 (5 bases). Trimming removed 1 base from V and 2 bases from J, with 11 bases in between. The CDR3 has 15 residues. The CDR3, as DNA: TGTGCCAGCAGTTTAGGTAGGGGAATTAACACTGAAGCTTTCTTT. Encoded protein: CASSLGRGINTEAFF.